Listed below are T cell receptor beta chains from one sample, sequenced in a study of blood T cell repertoires in COVID-19. Sequencing was performed with immunoSEQ multiplex PCR; in TCRdb, only in-frame clones are kept and a portion is missing. The table records under 100,000 clones, approximately 91% of them present only once. Sequencing was performed on peripheral blood. The receptor source for this set is a woman in her 70s with acute or convalescent COVID-19. Both conserved end residues are trimmed from each CDR3. Size is omitted from some rows. Given values are once, few, many or a class for expanded clones.

ATRGRDRNIQY	-	TRBV28	TRBJ2-4
ASSEHRGNEKLF	-	TRBV6-1	TRBJ1-4
ASSQGLGGSVGELF	-	TRBV3-1/TRBV3-2	TRBJ2-2
AAGRNTEAF	-	TRBV6-5	TRBJ1-1
ASSSQGIDYGYT	-	TRBV7-9	TRBJ1-2
ASTRQGVNTEAF	-	TRBV19	TRBJ1-1
ASSGQLRETQY	-	TRBV2	TRBJ2-5
ASSIHFTDTQY	once	TRBV5-8	TRBJ2-3
ASSQTSGAFNEQF	-	TRBV6-5	TRBJ2-1
ASSSTGTGRADTQY	-	TRBV27	TRBJ2-3
ASSPLRTSTDTQY	-	TRBV19	TRBJ2-3
ASRSGGVQPQH	-	TRBV28	TRBJ1-5
SASLENNQPQH	-	TRBV20-1	TRBJ1-5
ASSWAGGVYEQY	-	TRBV19	TRBJ2-7
ASRKGGANTGELF	once	TRBV3-1/TRBV3-2	TRBJ2-2
ASSSDSTFSGNTIY	-	TRBV18	TRBJ1-3
ATRTAKSEKLF	-	TRBV6-5	TRBJ1-4
ASSFGGYGYT	-	TRBV11-3	TRBJ1-2
AISEPKQGKDSPLH	-	TRBV10-3	TRBJ1-6
ASTQRGNQPQH	-	TRBV28	TRBJ1-5
ASSFTGGGETQY	-	TRBV5-1	TRBJ2-5
ASSLEVGGGANEKLF	-	TRBV5-1	TRBJ1-4
ATSETSGGATYNEQF	-	TRBV24-1	TRBJ2-1
ASSPDVGGSEAF	-	TRBV18	TRBJ1-1
ASSYARGNEKLF	-	TRBV6-6	TRBJ1-4
ASSREAAEAF	-	TRBV7-9	TRBJ1-1
ASSPRGATNTGELF	-	TRBV5-1	TRBJ2-2
ASSESPAGVYNEQF	-	TRBV6-1	TRBJ2-1
ASSLDSGSGKLF	-	TRBV5-1	TRBJ1-4
ASSLTGPPNTEAF	once	TRBV5-1	TRBJ1-1
ASSGGAEAF	-	TRBV18	TRBJ1-1
ASSLWLSGGTSTDTQY	-	TRBV7-2	TRBJ2-3
ASSQASGGPSTDTQY	-	TRBV4-1	TRBJ2-3
ASRRTGRYGYT	-	TRBV27	TRBJ1-2
ASRQGAFGGYT	-	TRBV6-5	TRBJ1-2
ASSLKLGVANYGYT	-	TRBV7-9	TRBJ1-2
ASSQDRTSNSPLH	-	TRBV4-1	TRBJ1-6
SVEMDRGGGYT	-	TRBV29-1	TRBJ1-2
ASSLVGQGNSPLH	-	TRBV7-6	TRBJ1-6
ASSLTGTENYGYT	-	TRBV5-6	TRBJ1-2
ASSIGGVGYQRLDEQF	-	TRBV19	TRBJ2-1